These 4 T cell receptor beta chains came from one sample sequenced in a study of CD8 T cells in Susac syndrome (dated by TCRdb to the late 2010s). Libraries were prepared through the immunoSEQ multiplex PCR assay. RNA was extracted with the RNeasy kit and 0.5 to 1 ug was reverse transcribed using random hexamers. Starting from the raw public reads, TCRdb applied fastp trimming at Q25, assembled clones with MiXCR and retained in-frame beta chains. Entries that share a CDR3 protein sequence are merged under the most common genes and DNA. This sample comprises about 130,000 distinct CDR3 sequences, more than 75% of them detected only once. About 0.25% of the sample comes from the top ten. Sequenced: CD8+ T cells from PBMCs. The receptors were sampled from a human donor with multiple sclerosis.

V usage is TRBV12-3 or TRBV12-4 and J usage is TRBJ1-1; TRBD1 agrees at 8 bases. After removal of 7 bases from V and 3 bases from J, the junction contained 4 bases not matched to a gene. CDR3 length equals 13 residues. CDR3 sequence: CASINRGDTEAFF. CDR3 coding DNA: TGTGCCAGCATCAACAGGGGGGACACTGAAGCTTTCTTT.

The V call is TRBV9, the J call TRBJ2-1; no clear D. Germline CDR1 SGDLS, CDR2 YYNGEE. The CDR3 is 11 amino acids. The V end lost 7 bases, the J end lost 5 bases, and 7 bases lay between the germline ends. CDR3 bases: TGTGCCAGCGGTGGGAACAATGAGCAGTTCTTC. It yields the protein CASGGNNEQFF.

This clonotype was seen once. The chain links TRBV9 to TRBJ1-2; D perhaps matches TRBD1 (5 bases). V gave up 4 bases and J gave up 3 bases, with 16 bases separating them. This CDR3 has 15 residues. In germline, CDR1 is SGDLS, CDR2 YYNGEE. CDR3 nucleotides: TGTGCCAGCAGCCCCCCGAGGGGCAGGGACTATGGCTACACCTTC. It codes for CASSPPRGRDYGYTF.

V is TRBV5-6 and J is TRBJ2-3; 8 bases are shared with TRBD2. CDR3 size: 16 residues. CDR1 and CDR2 (germline): SGHDT, YYEEEE. V was clipped by 0 bases and J by 5 bases; unmatched bases: 8. Here the CDR3 DNA reads TGTGCCAGCAGCTTGGCCCGGGCGGGAGGAGGAGATACGCAGTATTTT. Its translation is CASSLARAGGGDTQYF.